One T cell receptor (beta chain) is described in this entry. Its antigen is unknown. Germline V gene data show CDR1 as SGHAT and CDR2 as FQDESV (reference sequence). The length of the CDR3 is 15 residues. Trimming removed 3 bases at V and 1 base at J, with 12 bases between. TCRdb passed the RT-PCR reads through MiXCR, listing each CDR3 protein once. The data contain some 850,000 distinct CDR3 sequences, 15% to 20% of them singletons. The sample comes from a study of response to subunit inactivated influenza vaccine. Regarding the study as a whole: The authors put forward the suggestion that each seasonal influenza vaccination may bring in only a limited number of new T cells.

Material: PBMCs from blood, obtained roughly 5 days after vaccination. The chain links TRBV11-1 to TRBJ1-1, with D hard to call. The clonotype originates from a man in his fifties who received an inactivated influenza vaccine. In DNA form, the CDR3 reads TGTGCCAGCAGCTTGGCGGACTCGAGGAACACTGAAGCTTTCTTT. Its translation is CASSLADSRNTEAFF. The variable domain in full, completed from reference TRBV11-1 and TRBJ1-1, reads EAEVAQSPRYKITEKSQAVAFWCDPISGHATLYWYRQILGQGPELLVQFQDESVVDDSQLPKDRFSAERLKGVDSTLKIQPAELGDSAMYLCASSLADSRNTEAFFGQGTRLTVV.